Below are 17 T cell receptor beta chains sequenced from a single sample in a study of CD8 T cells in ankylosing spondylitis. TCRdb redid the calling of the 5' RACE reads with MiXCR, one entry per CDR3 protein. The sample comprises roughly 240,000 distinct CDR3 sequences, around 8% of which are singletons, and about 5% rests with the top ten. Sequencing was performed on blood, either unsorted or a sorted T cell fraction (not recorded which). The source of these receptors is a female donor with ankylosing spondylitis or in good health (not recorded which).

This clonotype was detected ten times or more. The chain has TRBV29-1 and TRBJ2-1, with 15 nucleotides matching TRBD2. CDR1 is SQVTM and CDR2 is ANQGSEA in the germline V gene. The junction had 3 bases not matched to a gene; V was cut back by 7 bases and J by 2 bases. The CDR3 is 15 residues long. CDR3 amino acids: CSARTSGRAYNEQFF. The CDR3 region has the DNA TGCAGCGCCAGGACTAGCGGGAGGGCCTACAATGAGCAGTTCTTC.

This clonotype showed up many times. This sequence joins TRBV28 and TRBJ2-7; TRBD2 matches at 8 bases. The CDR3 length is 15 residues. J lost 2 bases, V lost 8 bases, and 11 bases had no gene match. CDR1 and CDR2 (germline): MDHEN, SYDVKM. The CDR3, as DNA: TGTGCCAGCTCTTCGAGCGGGAGCTACCCCTACGAGCAGTACTTC. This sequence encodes CASSSSGSYPYEQYF.

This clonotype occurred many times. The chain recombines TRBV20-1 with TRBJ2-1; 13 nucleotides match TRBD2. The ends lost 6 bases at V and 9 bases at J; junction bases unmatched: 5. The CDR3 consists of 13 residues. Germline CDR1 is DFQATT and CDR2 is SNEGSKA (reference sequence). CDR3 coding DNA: TGCAGTGCGAGCGGGACTAGCGGGACTGAGCAGTTCTTC. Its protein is CSASGTSGTEQFF.

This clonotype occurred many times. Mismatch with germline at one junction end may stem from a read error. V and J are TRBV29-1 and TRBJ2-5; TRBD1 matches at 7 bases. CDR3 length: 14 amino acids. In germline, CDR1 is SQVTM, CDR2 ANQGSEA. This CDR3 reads CSVEAGGVQETQYF. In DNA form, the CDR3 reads TGCAGCGTCGAAGCAGGGGGAGTGCAAGAGACCCAGTACTTC.

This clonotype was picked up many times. As DNA, the CDR3 is TGTGCCAGCAGGATAGTAGCCCGGAGCTATGAGCAGTTCTTC. Translated, it gives CASRIVARSYEQFF. This chain connects TRBV13 to TRBJ2-1; D is ambiguous. From germline, CDR1 is PRHDT and CDR2 FYEKMQ (reference sequence). Trimming left V 6 bases short and J 8 bases short, with 17 bases between. The CDR3 is 14 amino acids.

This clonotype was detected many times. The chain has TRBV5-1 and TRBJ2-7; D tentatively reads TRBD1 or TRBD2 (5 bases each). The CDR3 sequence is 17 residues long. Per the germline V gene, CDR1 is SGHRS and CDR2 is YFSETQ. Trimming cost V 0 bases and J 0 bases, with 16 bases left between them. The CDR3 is CASSLGLLGTLSYEQYF. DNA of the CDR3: TGCGCCAGCAGCTTGGGGTTGCTTGGGACCCTCTCCTACGAGCAGTACTTC.

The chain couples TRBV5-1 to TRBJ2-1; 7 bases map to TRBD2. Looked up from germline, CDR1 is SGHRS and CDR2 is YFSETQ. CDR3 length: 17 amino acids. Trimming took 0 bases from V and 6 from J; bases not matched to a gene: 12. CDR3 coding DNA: TGCGCCAGCAGCTTGGAGTTCTTAGCGGGCCCTAGCAATGAGCAGTTCTTC. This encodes CASSLEFLAGPSNEQFF. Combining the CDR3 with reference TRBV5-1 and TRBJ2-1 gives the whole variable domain KAGVTQTPRYLIKTRGQQVTLSCSPISGHRSVSWYQQTPGQGLQFLFEYFSETQRNKGNFPGRFSGRQFSNSRSEMNVSTLELGDSALYLCASSLEFLAGPSNEQFFGPGTRLTVL.

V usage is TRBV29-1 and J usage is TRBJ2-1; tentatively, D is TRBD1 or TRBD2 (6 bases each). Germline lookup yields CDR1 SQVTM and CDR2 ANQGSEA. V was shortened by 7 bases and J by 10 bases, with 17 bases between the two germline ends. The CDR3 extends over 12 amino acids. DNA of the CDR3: TGCAGCGCTGGGGGGCGGAATAGGGAGCAGTTCTTC. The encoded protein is CSAGGRNREQFF.

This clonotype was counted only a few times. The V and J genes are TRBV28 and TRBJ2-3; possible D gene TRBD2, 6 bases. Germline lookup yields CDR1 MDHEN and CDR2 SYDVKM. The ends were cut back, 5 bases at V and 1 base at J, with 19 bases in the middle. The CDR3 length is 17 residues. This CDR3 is CASSPLRRASGTDTQYF. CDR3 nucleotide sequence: TGTGCCAGCAGTCCCTTACGGAGGGCTAGCGGCACAGATACGCAGTATTTT.

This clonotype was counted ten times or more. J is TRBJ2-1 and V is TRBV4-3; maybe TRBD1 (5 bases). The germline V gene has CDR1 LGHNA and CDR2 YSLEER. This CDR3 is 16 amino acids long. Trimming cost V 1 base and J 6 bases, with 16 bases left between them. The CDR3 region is CASSQARAPRRNEQFF. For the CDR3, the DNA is TGCGCCAGCAGCCAAGCCAGGGCCCCACGCCGCAATGAGCAGTTCTTC.

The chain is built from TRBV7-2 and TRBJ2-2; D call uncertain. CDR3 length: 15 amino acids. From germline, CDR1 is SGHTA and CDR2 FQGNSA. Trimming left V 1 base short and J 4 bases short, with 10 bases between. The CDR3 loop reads CASSLEVRSTGELFF. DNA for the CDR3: TGTGCCAGCAGCTTAGAGGTGCGATCCACCGGGGAGCTGTTTTTT.

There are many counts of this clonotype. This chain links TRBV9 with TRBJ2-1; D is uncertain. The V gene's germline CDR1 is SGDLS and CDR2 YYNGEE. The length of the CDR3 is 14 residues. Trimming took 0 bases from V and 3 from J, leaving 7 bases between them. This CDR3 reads CASSVGSRYNEQFF. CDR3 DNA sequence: TGTGCCAGCAGCGTAGGATCACGCTACAATGAGCAGTTCTTC.

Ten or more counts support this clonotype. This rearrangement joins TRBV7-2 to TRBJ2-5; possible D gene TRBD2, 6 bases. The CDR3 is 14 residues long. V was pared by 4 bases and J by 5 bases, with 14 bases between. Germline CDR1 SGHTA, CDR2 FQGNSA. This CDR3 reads CASSYGPGGETQYF. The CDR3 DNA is TGTGCCAGCAGCTACGGACCCGGGGGTGAGACCCAGTACTTC.

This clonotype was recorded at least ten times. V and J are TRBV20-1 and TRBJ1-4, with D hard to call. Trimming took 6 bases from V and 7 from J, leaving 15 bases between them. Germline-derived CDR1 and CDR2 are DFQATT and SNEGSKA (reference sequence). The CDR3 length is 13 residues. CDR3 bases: TGCAGTGCCATGGGAGGTAGACTTGAAAAACTGTTTTTT. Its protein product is CSAMGGRLEKLFF.

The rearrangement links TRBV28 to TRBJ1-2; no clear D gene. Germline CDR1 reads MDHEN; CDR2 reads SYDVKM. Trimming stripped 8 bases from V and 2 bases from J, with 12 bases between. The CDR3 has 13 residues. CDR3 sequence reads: CASGNTQNYGYTF. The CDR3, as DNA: TGTGCCAGCGGAAACACCCAGAACTATGGCTACACCTTC.

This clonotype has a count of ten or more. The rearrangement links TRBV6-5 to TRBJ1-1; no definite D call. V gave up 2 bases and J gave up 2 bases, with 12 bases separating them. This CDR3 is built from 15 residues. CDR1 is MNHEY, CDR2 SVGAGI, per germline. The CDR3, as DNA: TGTGCCAGCAGTTACCACGAGCCTTACAACACTGAAGCTTTCTTT. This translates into CASSYHEPYNTEAFF.

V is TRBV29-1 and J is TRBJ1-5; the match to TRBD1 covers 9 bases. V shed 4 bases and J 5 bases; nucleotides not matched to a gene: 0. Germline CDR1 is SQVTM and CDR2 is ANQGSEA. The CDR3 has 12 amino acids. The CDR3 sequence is CSVGDRDQPQHF. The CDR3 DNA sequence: TGCAGCGTTGGGGACAGGGATCAGCCCCAGCATTTT.